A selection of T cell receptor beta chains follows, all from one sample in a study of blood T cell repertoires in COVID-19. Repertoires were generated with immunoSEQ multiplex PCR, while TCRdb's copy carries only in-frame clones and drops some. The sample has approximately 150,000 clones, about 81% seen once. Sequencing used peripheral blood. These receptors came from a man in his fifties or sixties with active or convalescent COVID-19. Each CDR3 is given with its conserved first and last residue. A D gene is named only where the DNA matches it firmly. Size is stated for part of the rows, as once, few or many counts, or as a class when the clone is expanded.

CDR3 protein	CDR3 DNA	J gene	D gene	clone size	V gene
CASSTGTSVTGELFF	TGCGCCAGCAGTACCGGGACTAGTGTGACCGGGGAGCTGTTTTTT	TRBJ2-2	TRBD2	once	TRBV5-1
CASSISGGPNTGELFF	TGTGCCAGCAGCATTAGCGGGGGGCCTAACACCGGGGAGCTGTTTTTT	TRBJ2-2	TRBD2	-	TRBV7-7
CASSPRRDYEQYF	TGTGCCAGCAGTCCCAGGCGGGACTACGAGCAGTACTTC	TRBJ2-7	-	-	TRBV28
CASSSSRVASSGYTF	TGTGCCAGCAGTTCCTCGCGGGTAGCTTCGAGTGGCTACACCTTC	TRBJ1-2	-	-	TRBV6-6
CASSVQGDRDEKLFF	TGCGCCAGCAGCGTGCAAGGGGACAGGGATGAAAAACTGTTTTTT	TRBJ1-4	TRBD1	-	TRBV5-1
CASSKGAGGADTQYF	TGTGCCAGCAGCAAAGGGGCGGGGGGCGCAGATACGCAGTATTTT	TRBJ2-3	TRBD2	-	TRBV7-3
CASSFRTSSGELFF	TGTGCCAGCAGCTTTCGGACTAGCTCGGGGGAGCTGTTTTTT	TRBJ2-2	TRBD2	-	TRBV3-1/TRBV3-2
CASSIGTGLNEQFF	TGTGCCAGTAGTATAGGGACAGGACTCAATGAGCAGTTCTTC	TRBJ2-1	TRBD1	medium-sized	TRBV19
CASSLPWGGTDTQYF	TGTGCCAGCAGCCTACCTTGGGGGGGCACAGATACGCAGTATTTT	TRBJ2-3	-	-	TRBV28
CASRTDRIANSPLHF	TGTGCCAGCAGAACTGACAGGATAGCAAATTCACCCCTCCACTTT	TRBJ1-6	-	-	TRBV2
CASSSTGEQYF	TGTGCCAGCAGTTCTACAGGGGAGCAGTACTTC	TRBJ2-7	-	-	TRBV6-6
CASSEQGTDTQYF	TGCGCCAGCAGCGAACAGGGCACAGATACGCAGTATTTT	TRBJ2-3	-	-	TRBV5-1
CASSLKGTGNTGELFF	TGTGCCAGCAGCTTGAAAGGGACAGGGAACACCGGGGAGCTGTTTTTT	TRBJ2-2	TRBD1	-	TRBV5-5
CASSSLGGSPLHF	TGTGCCAGCAGTTCCTTGGGAGGGTCACCCCTCCACTTT	TRBJ1-6	-	-	TRBV6-5
CASSLQGNLGNEKLFF	TGTGCCAGCAGCTTACAGGGGAATCTGGGTAATGAAAAACTGTTTTTT	TRBJ1-4	-	-	TRBV7-9
CASSVGSTGPYEQYF	TGTGCCAGCAGCGTGGGTTCGACAGGCCCCTACGAGCAGTACTTC	TRBJ2-7	-	-	TRBV9
CASSQVPSGGPETQYF	TGTGCCAGCAGCCAAGTCCCCTCAGGGGGGCCCGAGACCCAGTACTTC	TRBJ2-5	-	-	TRBV3-1/TRBV3-2
CASSESSIGEQYF	TGCGCCAGCAGTGAGTCAAGTATCGGCGAGCAGTACTTC	TRBJ2-7	-	-	TRBV10-1
CASSPTGWAGELFF	TGTGCCAGCAGTCCGACAGGCTGGGCCGGGGAGCTGTTTTTT	TRBJ2-2	-	-	TRBV11-3
CASGLAGPTTSGANVLTF	TGCGCCAGCGGATTGGCGGGACCGACGACCTCTGGGGCCAACGTCCTGACTTTC	TRBJ2-6	-	once	TRBV10-1
CASSVSGDYGYTF	TGTGCCAGCAGTGTATCCGGGGACTATGGCTACACCTTC	TRBJ1-2	-	-	TRBV25-1
CASSLGLAGGGGTDTQYF	TGTGCCAGCAGCTTGGGACTAGCGGGAGGGGGGGGCACAGATACGCAGTATTTT	TRBJ2-3	TRBD2	-	TRBV7-2
CASSEATSLSYNEQFF	TGCGCCAGCAGCGAGGCGACTAGCCTCTCCTACAATGAGCAGTTCTTC	TRBJ2-1	TRBD2	-	TRBV5-1
CASSLDSPGTGGEKLFF	TGCGCCAGCAGCTTGGATTCACCCGGGACAGGGGGGGAAAAACTGTTTTTT	TRBJ1-4	TRBD1	-	TRBV5-1
CASSTATGLHNSPLHF	TGTGCCAGCAGCACCGCAACAGGGCTGCATAATTCACCCCTCCACTTT	TRBJ1-6	-	few	TRBV5-5
CASKDRTGTPLHF	TGTGCCAGTAAGGACAGGACTGGGACACCCCTCCACTTT	TRBJ1-6	TRBD1	-	TRBV19
CASSLPGLAGDEQYF	TGTGCCAGCAGCTTACCGGGACTAGCGGGAGACGAGCAGTACTTC	TRBJ2-7	TRBD2	-	TRBV7-9
CATSRLSGSTGELFF	TGTGCCACCAGCAGGCTTAGCGGGAGCACCGGGGAGCTGTTTTTT	TRBJ2-2	TRBD2	-	TRBV15
CASSLGDSLGNQPQHF	TGCGCCAGCAGCTTGGGGGACAGCCTTGGGAATCAGCCCCAGCATTTT	TRBJ1-5	TRBD1	-	TRBV5-1
CASSPGHSIYEQYF	TGTGCCAGCAGTCCGGGACACTCCATTTACGAGCAGTACTTC	TRBJ2-7	-	-	TRBV28
CASSRTSSTDTQYF	TGTGCCAGCAGTCGGACTAGCAGCACAGATACGCAGTATTTT	TRBJ2-3	TRBD2	-	TRBV7-9
CASSLDSNNGQPRAFF	TGCGCCAGCAGCTTGGACTCTAATAACGGACAGCCTAGAGCTTTCTTT	TRBJ1-1	-	-	TRBV5-1
CASSPTPGTKSTNEKLFF	TGTGCCAGCAGCCCGACCCCCGGGACAAAATCAACTAATGAAAAACTGTTTTTT	TRBJ1-4	-	-	TRBV3-1/TRBV3-2
CASSLGRGNEKLFF	TGTGCCAGCAGTTTAGGCAGGGGTAATGAAAAACTGTTTTTT	TRBJ1-4	-	-	TRBV27
CASSGNGDRYNSPLHF	TGTGCCAGCAGCGGAAATGGGGACAGGTATAATTCACCCCTCCACTTT	TRBJ1-6	TRBD1	-	TRBV5-4
CASSGGLEHEQYF	TGTGCCAGCTCAGGGGGCCTTGAACACGAGCAGTACTTC	TRBJ2-7	-	-	TRBV18
CASSYSRKMNTEAFF	TGTGCCAGCAGTTATTCCAGAAAGATGAACACTGAAGCTTTCTTT	TRBJ1-1	-	-	TRBV6-2/TRBV6-3
CASSLESTDTQYF	TGCGCCAGCAGCTTGGAGAGTACAGATACGCAGTATTTT	TRBJ2-3	-	few	TRBV5-1
CASSVTAYEQYF	TGTGCCAGCAGCGTAACAGCCTACGAGCAGTACTTC	TRBJ2-7	-	few	TRBV28
CSVGTIRNQPQHF	TGCAGCGTCGGGACTATACGCAATCAGCCCCAGCATTTT	TRBJ1-5	-	-	TRBV29-1
CASSYQPRLAGAPGANVLTF	TGTGCCAGCTCCTACCAACCCCGACTAGCGGGAGCCCCTGGGGCCAACGTCCTGACTTTC	TRBJ2-6	TRBD2	-	TRBV2
CATSGRQTPGLAVNEQFF	TGTGCCACCAGTGGCAGACAAACCCCGGGACTAGCGGTTAATGAGCAGTTCTTC	TRBJ2-1	TRBD2	-	TRBV24-1
CASSSSDRIRGNTIYF	TGTGCCAGCAGTTCCTCGGACAGAATAAGGGGAAACACCATATATTTT	TRBJ1-3	-	-	TRBV6-5
CASSLGQGRGEQYF	TGTGCCAGCAGCCTGGGACAGGGGCGCGGCGAGCAGTACTTC	TRBJ2-7	TRBD1	few	TRBV3-1/TRBV3-2
CASSPRPGENNEQFF	TGTGCCAGTAGTCCCCGACCGGGAGAAAACAATGAGCAGTTCTTC	TRBJ2-1	-	-	TRBV19
CASSRGGGGYGYTF	TGTGCCAGCAGCCGAGGAGGGGGAGGGTATGGCTACACCTTC	TRBJ1-2	-	-	TRBV5-6
CASSLVVAGAYEQYF	TGTGCCAGCAGTTTAGTAGTAGCGGGAGCCTACGAGCAGTACTTC	TRBJ2-7	TRBD2	-	TRBV28
CAWSKGALKYTIYF	TGTGCCTGGAGTAAGGGGGCATTGAAGTACACCATATATTTT	TRBJ1-3	TRBD1	few	TRBV30
CASRPGGSSYEQYF	TGTGCCAGCAGACCAGGTGGGAGCTCCTACGAGCAGTACTTC	TRBJ2-7	-	-	TRBV5-4
CASSLPGGSGYYEQYF	TGTGCCAGCAGCTTACCCGGAGGTAGCGGATACTACGAGCAGTACTTC	TRBJ2-7	-	-	TRBV5-4
CASIKRGMSTEAFF	TGTGCCAGTATCAAACGGGGGATGAGCACTGAAGCTTTCTTT	TRBJ1-1	-	-	TRBV6-5
CASSPPGVYTDTQYF	TGTGCCAGCAGCCCCCCCGGGGTGTACACAGATACGCAGTATTTT	TRBJ2-3	-	few	TRBV7-9
CASSLTPGQGGNQPQHF	TGTGCCAGCAGCTTAACCCCAGGACAGGGCGGCAATCAGCCCCAGCATTTT	TRBJ1-5	TRBD1	-	TRBV7-9
CASSFTGAEAETQYF	TGTGCCAGCAGCTTTACAGGGGCGGAGGCAGAGACCCAGTACTTC	TRBJ2-5	TRBD1	-	TRBV7-2